The 28 T cell receptor beta chains below all came from one sample that was sequenced in a study of radiation and T cells in renal cell carcinoma. The time point is: baseline pretreatment blood. Documented treatment: 15 Gy SBRT to primary tumor, nephrectomy 4 weeks later. Sequencing was performed with immunoSEQ multiplex PCR; in TCRdb, only in-frame clones are kept and a portion is missing. The sample has roughly 100,000 clones, roughly 90% seen once; the top ten hold approximately 8.1%. The source material was blood, sampled from a patient whose treatment included radiotherapy and nephrectomy. The source of these receptors is a man over 45 with renal cell carcinoma.

This chain joins TRBV6-5 and TRBJ2-7, with D possibly TRBD2 on 6 matching bases. V dropped 2 bases and J dropped 7 bases, with 18 bases sitting between them. Germline V gene sequence: CDR1 MNHEY, CDR2 SVGAGI. CDR3 length: 15 residues. The CDR3 reads CASSYTGLPLWEQYF. CDR3 bases: TGTGCCAGCAGTTACACAGGACTACCATTGTGGGAGCAGTACTTC.

The chain has TRBV6-1 and TRBJ1-2, with D tentatively TRBD1 (6 bases). Trimming removed 6 bases from V and 4 bases from J, with 9 bases in between. Germline CDR1 MNHNS, CDR2 SASEGT. The CDR3 has 12 amino acids. The CDR3 spells CASRHRAYGYTF. The CDR3 nucleotides are TGTGCCAGCAGGCACAGGGCCTATGGCTACACCTTC.

The V gene is TRBV7-9, the J gene TRBJ2-7; 9 bases are shared with TRBD1. Germline V CDR1 and CDR2: SEHNR, FQNEAQ (reference sequence). The CDR3 runs 15 residues. With 7 bases clipped from V and 3 bases from J, the junction kept 10 bases outside the gene matches. The CDR3 reads CASIPSGTGNYEQYF. The CDR3 nucleotides read TGTGCCAGCATCCCGTCCGGGACAGGGAACTACGAGCAGTACTTC.

This clone occurred a few times. This chain uses TRBV9 with TRBJ1-1, with 7 bases identical to TRBD1. There are 13 residues in the CDR3. With 4 bases clipped from V and 6 bases from J, the junction kept 6 bases outside the gene matches. From germline, CDR1 is SGDLS and CDR2 YYNGEE. The CDR3 region is CASSPIGTAEAFF. The CDR3 DNA reads as TGTGCCAGCAGCCCGATTGGGACAGCTGAAGCTTTCTTT.

This clone is medium-sized. This chain uses TRBV5-1 with TRBJ1-1; D not certain. There are 14 residues in the CDR3. From germline, CDR1 is SGHRS and CDR2 YFSETQ. V lost 0 bases and J lost 0, with 6 bases in between. The CDR3 nucleotides are TGCGCCAGCAGCTTGGCTGACTTGAACACTGAAGCTTTCTTT. As protein: CASSLADLNTEAFF.

The V and J genes are TRBV5-6 and TRBJ2-7; D is undetermined. Per germline, CDR1 SGHDT and CDR2 YYEEEE. This CDR3 is 12 amino acids long. Trimming left V 2 bases short and J 3 bases short, with 6 bases between. CDR3 amino acids: CASSFSYYEQYF. The CDR3 DNA is TGTGCCAGCAGCTTCTCCTACTACGAGCAGTACTTC. Drawing the rest from reference TRBV5-6 and TRBJ2-7, the complete variable domain is DAGVTQSPTHLIKTRGQQVTLRCSPKSGHDTVSWYQQALGQGPQFIFQYYEEEERQRGNFPDRFSGHQFPNYSSELNVNALLLGDSALYLCASSFSYYEQYFGPGTRLTVT.

J is TRBJ2-5 and V is TRBV5-1; TRBD1 agrees at 10 bases. The CDR3 covers 19 residues. With V trimmed by 3 bases and J by 2 bases, 16 bases remained unmatched. Germline values: CDR1 SGHRS, CDR2 YFSETQ. The CDR3 DNA reads as TGCGCCAGCAGCTCGTTGGGGGGACAGGGGTCCCCAAATCAAGAGACCCAGTACTTC. As protein: CASSSLGGQGSPNQETQYF.

The chain links TRBV19 to TRBJ2-7; D ambiguous. Germline CDR1 and CDR2: LNHDA and SQIVND (reference sequence). The V and J ends lost 4 bases and 5 bases respectively, with 18 bases between them. CDR3 size: 15 residues. DNA of the CDR3: TGTGCCAGTAGTACCCCGGGTAGGGTTTTGGACGAGCAGTACTTC. It translates to CASSTPGRVLDEQYF. Complete variable domain (other parts from reference TRBV19 and TRBJ2-7): DGGITQSPKYLFRKEGQNVTLSCEQNLNHDAMYWYRQDPGQGLRLIYYSQIVNDFQKGDIAEGYSVSREKKESFPLTVTSAQKNPTAFYLCASSTPGRVLDEQYFGPGTRLTVT.

The CDR3 spells CASTTDRAYEKLFF. CDR3 DNA sequence: TGTGCCAGCACCACCGACAGGGCCTATGAAAAACTGTTTTTT. The gene calls are TRBV21-1 and TRBJ1-4; the tabulated D call, TRBD1, remains unverified against the DNA. TRBV21-1 is a documented pseudogene. The CDR3 contains 14 residues.

The CDR3 sequence is CASSPGRAEYEQYF. The CDR3 nucleotides are TGTGCCAGCAGCCCTGGTCGAGCGGAATACGAGCAGTACTTC. The V and J genes are TRBV28 and TRBJ2-7; a possible D gene is TRBD2 (5 bases). The CDR3 is 14 residues long. Germline CDR1 reads MDHEN; CDR2 reads SYDVKM. Trimming shortened V by 6 bases and J by 4 bases, and 16 bases separated the two germline ends.

This sequence joins TRBV12-5 and TRBJ1-2; TRBD1 agrees at 7 bases. Germline lookup yields CDR1 LGHNT and CDR2 FRNRAP. The V segment lost 3 bases and the J segment 8 bases; nucleotides outside the gene matches: 6. The CDR3 covers 13 residues. The chain's CDR3 is CASGLETGVGYTF. The DNA for the CDR3 is TGTGCTAGTGGTTTAGAAACAGGGGTAGGCTACACCTTC. Looking up the rest from reference TRBV12-5 and TRBJ1-2 gives the full variable domain: DARVTQTPRHKVTEMGQEVTMRCQPILGHNTVFWYRQTMMQGLELLAYFRNRAPLDDSGMPKDRFSAEMPDATLATLKIQPSEPRDSAVYFCASGLETGVGYTFGSGTRLTVV.

This clone was detected a few times. The rearrangement joins TRBV6-6 to TRBJ1-1; D is ambiguous. CDR1 and CDR2 from the germline V gene are MNHNY and SVGAGI (reference sequence). V was shortened by 2 bases and J by 2 bases, with 9 bases between the two germline ends. CDR3 length equals 14 residues. The CDR3 DNA reads as TGTGCCAGCAGTTACCAGTCAGGAAACACTGAAGCTTTCTTT. Encoded protein: CASSYQSGNTEAFF.

This clone was found once. The CDR3 nucleotides are TGCGCCAGCAGCTTTGTGCCCAACCCGGGGAACACCGGGGAGCTGTTTTTT. This translates into CASSFVPNPGNTGELFF. This chain links TRBV5-1 with TRBJ2-2; D remains ambiguous. This CDR3 contains 17 residues. V lost 2 bases and J lost 1, with 15 bases in between. Germline V gene data show CDR1 as SGHRS and CDR2 as YFSETQ.

The chain recombines TRBV5-1 with TRBJ2-5; D is undetermined. This CDR3 spans 11 amino acids. Trimming took 4 bases from V and 2 from J, leaving 3 bases between them. CDR1 and CDR2 from the germline V gene are SGHRS and YFSETQ. DNA for the CDR3: TGCGCCAGCAGCATGCAAGAGACCCAGTACTTC. Encoded protein: CASSMQETQYF.

The chain uses TRBV11-2 and TRBJ1-1; possibly TRBD1 for D (6 bases). This CDR3 is 13 amino acids long. V was pared by 5 bases and J by 1 base, with 8 bases between. CDR1 is SGHAT and CDR2 is FQNNGV in the germline V gene. CDR3: CASSRTENTEAFF. CDR3 nucleotide sequence: TGTGCCAGCAGCCGGACAGAGAACACTGAAGCTTTCTTT.

V usage is TRBV4-3 and J usage is TRBJ1-4, with TRBD1 identical over 9 bases. CDR3 size: 14 residues. Germline trimming cut 1 base from V and 6 bases from J; bases unmatched to any gene: 0. Looked up from germline, CDR1 is LGHNA and CDR2 is YSLEER. CDR3 loop: CASSQGQGDEKLFF. CDR3 nucleotide sequence: TGCGCCAGCAGCCAAGGACAGGGGGATGAAAAACTGTTTTTT.

The V gene is TRBV30, the J gene TRBJ1-1; D may be TRBD1 (5 bases). From germline, CDR1 is GTSNPN and CDR2 SVGIG (reference sequence). The CDR3 covers 11 residues. The germline V and J ends were trimmed by 3 bases and 8 bases, with 10 bases remaining between them. In DNA form, the CDR3 reads TGTGCCTGGAGCCGTGGGGGGGAAGCTTTCTTT. Translated, it gives CAWSRGGEAFF.

This chain uses TRBV30 with TRBJ1-2; 8 nucleotides match TRBD1. CDR1 is GTSNPN and CDR2 is SVGIG in the germline V gene (reference sequence). The CDR3 spans 14 residues. V trimming: 3 bases; J trimming: 2 bases; junction bases outside the gene matches: 5. The CDR3 here is CAWSIRGQNYGYTF. As DNA, the CDR3 is TGTGCCTGGAGCATCAGGGGGCAAAACTATGGCTACACCTTC.

The J gene is TRBJ1-5, the V gene TRBV7-2, with D hard to call. Germline-derived CDR1 and CDR2 are SGHTA and FQGNSA. The CDR3 is 13 residues long. The V gene lost 4 bases and the J gene lost 6 bases, with 10 bases spanning the gap. CDR3 sequence reads: CASSSSWGQPQHF. In DNA, the CDR3 is TGTGCCAGCAGCTCTAGTTGGGGTCAGCCCCAGCATTTT.

V gene TRBV9 combines with J gene TRBJ2-2, with 8 positions matching TRBD2. Germline assignment: CDR1 SGDLS and CDR2 YYNGEE. The CDR3 has 16 amino acids. Trimming removed 3 bases from V and 6 bases from J; junction bases left unmatched: 10. Here the CDR3 DNA reads TGTGCCAGCAGCGAGTCCGCGGGACTAGGCTCCGGGGAGCTGTTTTTT. Amino acid sequence: CASSESAGLGSGELFF. The full variable domain, completed using reference TRBV9 and TRBJ2-2, is DSGVTQTPKHLITATGQRVTLRCSPRSGDLSVYWYQQSLDQGLQFLIQYYNGEERAKGNILERFSAQQFPDLHSELNLSSLELGDSALYFCASSESAGLGSGELFFGEGSRLTVL.

The V call is TRBV2, the J call TRBJ1-4; the D gene is possibly TRBD1 (5 bases). Trimming stripped 6 bases from V and 5 bases from J, with 10 bases between. The germline V gene encodes CDR1 SNHLY and CDR2 FYNNEI. This CDR3 is built from 13 residues. The CDR3 region has the DNA TGTGCCAGCAGCGACAGACGGAATGAAAAACTGTTTTTT. Encoded protein: CASSDRRNEKLFF.

The chain has TRBV11-2 and TRBJ1-1; TRBD1 agrees at 8 bases. Germline-derived CDR1 and CDR2 are SGHAT and FQNNGV. The CDR3 loop spans 14 amino acids. Losses at the gene ends were 3 bases for V and 4 bases for J; bases not matched to a gene: 4. CDR3 residues: CASSLAGGITEAFF. CDR3 in DNA: TGTGCCAGCAGCTTGGCAGGGGGCATCACTGAAGCTTTCTTT.

Of note for this clone: Mismatch with germline at one junction end may stem from a read error. V and J are TRBV5-4 and TRBJ2-1; D unresolved. The germline gives CDR1 SGHNT, CDR2 YYREEE (reference sequence). The CDR3 consists of 14 residues. The CDR3 region is CASSLGGSYDEQFF. The CDR3 DNA is TGTGCCAGCAGCTTGGGTGGCTCCTACGATGAGCAGTTCTTC. The variable domain in full, with the rest retrieved from reference TRBV5-4 and TRBJ2-1, is ETGVTQSPTHLIKTRGQQVTLRCSSQSGHNTVSWYQQALGQGPQFIFQYYREEENGRGNFPPRFSGLQFPNYSSELNVNALELDDSALYLCASSLGGSYDEQFFGPGTRLTVL.

The J gene is TRBJ2-1, the V gene TRBV5-1; no definite D call. The V and J ends lost 0 bases and 3 bases respectively, with 4 bases between them. Germline-derived CDR1 and CDR2 are SGHRS and YFSETQ. The CDR3 has 13 amino acids. The CDR3 is CASSLDSYNEQFF. CDR3 sequence (DNA): TGCGCCAGCAGCTTGGACAGCTACAATGAGCAGTTCTTC.

This clone was picked up one time. This chain uses TRBV9 with TRBJ2-2, with 7 bases lining up with TRBD1. Losses at the gene ends were 7 bases for V and 4 bases for J; bases not matched to a gene: 7. This CDR3 is 14 amino acids long. CDR1 is SGDLS and CDR2 is YYNGEE in the germline V gene. DNA for the CDR3: TGTGCCAGCGCAACAGGGGACCCCACCGGGGAGCTGTTTTTT. As protein: CASATGDPTGELFF.

This chain joins TRBV4-1 and TRBJ2-7; either TRBD1 or TRBD2 may fit D (5 bases each). The CDR3 covers 15 residues. Germline V lookup: CDR1 MGHRA, CDR2 YSYEKL. V dropped 4 bases and J dropped 2 bases, with 15 bases sitting between them. The CDR3 sequence is CASSPGLQEAYEQYF. CDR3 coding DNA: TGCGCCAGCAGCCCGGGGTTACAGGAAGCCTACGAGCAGTACTTC.

The J gene is TRBJ1-2, the V gene TRBV7-9, with 7 positions matching TRBD1. The CDR3 covers 14 residues. From germline, CDR1 is SEHNR and CDR2 FQNEAQ (reference sequence). V shed 1 base, J shed 6 bases, and the junction held 5 bases outside the gene matches. CDR3: CASSLGTGLDGYTF. For the CDR3, the DNA is TGTGCCAGCAGCTTAGGGACAGGTTTAGATGGCTACACCTTC.

The rearrangement uses TRBV7-8 and TRBJ2-7; 8 bases are shared with TRBD2. Trimming removed 5 bases from V and 2 bases from J; junction bases left unmatched: 8. The CDR3 extends over 15 amino acids. CDR1 and CDR2 (germline): SGHVS, FQNEAQ. CDR3 sequence (DNA): TGTGCCAGCAGCCTATTAGCGGGGTCCACCTACGAGCAGTACTTC. Translating it yields CASSLLAGSTYEQYF.